The 5 T cell receptor beta chains below all came from one sample that was sequenced in a study of T cells in tumors after PD-1 blockade. The assay was immunoSEQ multiplex PCR, and TCRdb's table has in-frame clones only and misses some. The sample lists tens of thousands of clones; around four fifths were seen once. The starting material was PBMCs, obtained before anti-PD-1 therapy. Every receptor here comes from a human donor with advanced basal cell or squamous cell carcinoma (not recorded which).

The chain couples TRBV11-2 to TRBJ2-5, with a possible D match to TRBD2 (7 bases). Deletions cut 7 bases from V and 5 bases from J, with 23 bases between. CDR1 SGHAT and CDR2 FQNNGV come from the germline V gene. The CDR3 covers 16 residues. The CDR3 region is CASNLGGGRLGETQYF. The DNA of the CDR3 is TGTGCCAGCAACCTTGGGGGGGGGCGGCTGGGGGAGACCCAGTACTTC.

This clone showed up just a few times. V is TRBV19 and J is TRBJ1-2; possibly TRBD1 for D (5 bases). The CDR3 runs to 13 residues. The ends were cut back, 3 bases at V and 8 bases at J, with 13 bases in the middle. CDR1 is LNHDA, CDR2 SQIVND, per germline (reference sequence). The CDR3 region is CASSMTESGGYTF. The DNA of the CDR3 is TGTGCCAGTAGTATGACAGAGTCGGGAGGCTACACCTTC.

V and J are TRBV5-6 and TRBJ1-1; unclear D gene. Trimming cost V 0 bases and J 0 bases, with 12 bases left between them. The CDR3 spans 16 residues. From germline, CDR1 is SGHDT and CDR2 YYEEEE. CDR3 sequence reads: CASSLGGRAVNTEAFF. CDR3 in DNA: TGTGCCAGCAGCTTGGGTGGTAGGGCGGTGAACACTGAAGCTTTCTTT. Based on the CDR3 plus reference TRBV5-6 and TRBJ1-1, the full variable domain is DAGVTQSPTHLIKTRGQQVTLRCSPKSGHDTVSWYQQALGQGPQFIFQYYEEEERQRGNFPDRFSGHQFPNYSSELNVNALLLGDSALYLCASSLGGRAVNTEAFFGQGTRLTVV.

The chain uses TRBV4-1 and TRBJ1-2; a possible D gene is TRBD1 (5 bases). The V gene's germline CDR1 is MGHRA and CDR2 YSYEKL. The ends were cut back, 3 bases at V and 7 bases at J, with 21 bases in the middle. This CDR3 comprises 16 residues. This CDR3 reads CASSHPKTQGFGGYTF. The CDR3 DNA follows: TGCGCCAGCAGCCACCCCAAAACCCAGGGTTTCGGTGGCTACACCTTC.

V is TRBV6-4 and J is TRBJ2-1; 10 bases are shared with TRBD1. Germline V gene sequence: CDR1 MRHNA, CDR2 SNTAGT. CDR3 length equals 15 residues. Trimming took 5 bases from V and 6 from J; bases not matched to a gene: 7. Written as DNA, the CDR3 is TGTGCCAGCAGTCTCGGACAGGGGGGGGTCAATGAGCAGTTCTTC. It yields the protein CASSLGQGGVNEQFF.